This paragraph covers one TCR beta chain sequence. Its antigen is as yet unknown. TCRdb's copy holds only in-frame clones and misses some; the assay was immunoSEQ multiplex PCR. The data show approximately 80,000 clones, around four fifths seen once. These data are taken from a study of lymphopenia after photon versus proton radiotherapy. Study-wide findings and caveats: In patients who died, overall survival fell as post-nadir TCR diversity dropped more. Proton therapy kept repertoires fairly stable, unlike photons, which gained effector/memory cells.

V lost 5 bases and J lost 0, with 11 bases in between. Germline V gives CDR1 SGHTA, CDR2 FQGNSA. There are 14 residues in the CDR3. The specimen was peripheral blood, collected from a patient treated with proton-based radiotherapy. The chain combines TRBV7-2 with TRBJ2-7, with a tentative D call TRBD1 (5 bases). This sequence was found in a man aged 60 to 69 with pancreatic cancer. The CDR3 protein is CASSSQGNSYEQYF. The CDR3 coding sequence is TGTGCCAGCAGCAGCCAGGGTAACTCCTACGAGCAGTACTTC. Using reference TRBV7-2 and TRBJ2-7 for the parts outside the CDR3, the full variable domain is GAGVSQSPSNKVTEKGKDVELRCDPISGHTALYWYRQSLGQGLEFLIYFQGNSAPDKSGLPSDRFSAERTGGSVSTLTIQRTQQEDSAVYLCASSSQGNSYEQYFGPGTRLTVT.